This T cell receptor beta chain was sequenced in a study of identical twins. Study-wide results and caveats: Researchers reported excess low generation probability among twin-shared out-of-frame alpha sequences. In cord blood, abundant beta clonotypes had fewer insertions; memory showed no trend. The authors noted that invariant MAIT and iNKT cells could partly confound zero-insertion analyses.

Germline CDR1 is SGHRS and CDR2 is YFSETQ. CDR3 length: 15 amino acids. Losses at the gene ends were 0 bases for V and 4 bases for J; bases not matched to a gene: 4. This clonotype was counted a few times. Its antigen is unknown. TCRdb ran MiXCR on the 5' RACE reads and lists one entry per CDR3 protein. Here the sample spans under 1 million distinct CDR3 sequences, approximately 13% being singletons. The same data also went into a second study, on yellow fever vaccine responses in identical twins. That study reports: Twins reportedly appeared to share part of their vaccine T cell response while keeping part individual.

Sequencing was done on a sample of PBMCs. The chain carries TRBV5-1 and TRBJ2-1; TRBD2 aligns across 7 bases. The TCR comes from a woman in her late teens or twenties in good health. Here the CDR3 reads CASSLEGLGYNEQFF. CDR3 bases: TGCGCCAGCAGCTTGGAAGGACTAGGTTACAATGAGCAGTTCTTC.